This T cell receptor (beta chain) appears in the sequencing data of a study of blood T cell repertoires in COVID-19. This CDR3 is 14 amino acids long. The germline V gene has CDR1 MNHEY and CDR2 SVGEGT. The V gene lost 5 bases and the J gene lost 0 bases, with 9 bases spanning the gap. Sequencing used immunoSEQ multiplex PCR; TCRdb keeps in-frame clones, though not all of them. The sample has 200,000 to 300,000 clones, around 86% seen once. The chain has TRBV6-2 or TRBV6-3 and TRBJ2-3; possible D gene TRBD1, 6 bases. The origin of this receptor is a woman aged 60-75 years with active or convalescent COVID-19. Sequenced material: peripheral blood. CDR3 sequence: CASSQGFSTDTQYF. CDR3 nucleotide sequence: TGTGCCAGCAGTCAGGGGTTTAGCACAGATACGCAGTATTTT.